The TCR beta chain under discussion was sequenced for a study of cytomegalovirus exposure and HLA in healthy donors. With respect to this clone: Its antigen is as yet unknown.

This CDR3 has 13 residues. V shed 6 bases and J shed 2 bases, with 11 bases lying between them. Germline V gives CDR1 LNHDA, CDR2 SQIVND (reference sequence). The repertoire was sequenced with immunoSEQ multiplex PCR; TCRdb's copy has only in-frame clones and lacks some. There are 90,000 to 120,000 clones in the sample; around 85% occur only once, and about 2.9% lies in the top ten. Study outcomes and limitations: Cytomegalovirus-associated TCR beta chains were listed, numbering under 200.

This chain connects TRBV19 to TRBJ2-7; tentatively, D is TRBD1 (5 bases). The clonotype originates from a woman younger than 35 in good health and CMV-seronegative. Sequences were obtained from PBMCs. Written as DNA, the CDR3 is TGTGCCAGTAGATCGACGGACACCTACGAGCAGTACTTC. This translates into CASRSTDTYEQYF.